These 28 T cell receptor beta chains originate from one sample sequenced in a study of cytomegalovirus exposure and HLA in healthy donors. Method: immunoSEQ multiplex PCR; TCRdb's copy keeps in-frame clones and lacks some. The repertoire holds over 60,000 clones, with roughly 94% as singletons. Sample: PBMCs. The receptor source for this set is a man younger than 35 in good health and CMV-seropositive.

The chain recombines TRBV2 with TRBJ1-3, with D hard to call. Germline CDR1 reads SNHLY; CDR2 reads FYNNEI. The CDR3 consists of 15 residues. With 3 bases removed from V and 7 bases from J, the gap between germline ends came to 16 bases. In DNA form, the CDR3 reads TGTGCCAGCAGTGACCAGGTGGCAGGAGGTAACACCATATATTTT. This translates into CASSDQVAGGNTIYF.

The chain is built from TRBV6-4 and TRBJ1-2; 10 nucleotides line up with TRBD1. Germline V gene sequence: CDR1 MRHNA, CDR2 SNTAGT. With V trimmed by 0 bases and J by 4 bases, 17 bases remained unmatched. The CDR3 totals 20 residues. The CDR3 DNA reads as TGTGCCAGCAGTGACTCTTGGGGGGAGACAGGGGGCGCATCTGGCTATGGCTACACCTTC. Residues: CASSDSWGETGGASGYGYTF.

V is TRBV18 and J is TRBJ2-7; 9 nucleotides match TRBD2. V was clipped by 10 bases and J by 5 bases; unmatched bases: 6. Looked up from germline, CDR1 is KGHSH and CDR2 is LQKENI. CDR3 size: 12 residues. CDR3 amino acids: CATGLATHEQYF. CDR3 in DNA: TGTGCCACCGGACTAGCGACCCACGAGCAGTACTTC.

V usage is TRBV6-1 and J usage is TRBJ2-2, with D hard to call. The V and J ends lost 8 bases and 0 bases respectively, with 7 bases between them. Germline-derived CDR1 and CDR2 are MNHNS and SASEGT. CDR3 length: 13 amino acids. CDR3 DNA: TGTGCCAGCGGGCAGACGAACACCGGGGAGCTGTTTTTT. Translating gives CASGQTNTGELFF.

The count of this clone is one. The chain joins TRBV28 to TRBJ2-3; 10 positions agree with TRBD2. J lost 7 bases, V lost 5 bases, and 12 bases had no gene match. The germline V gene encodes CDR1 MDHEN and CDR2 SYDVKM. The CDR3 covers 16 residues. DNA for the CDR3: TGTGCCAGCAGTCCTTCTAGCGGGAGATTGTCAAATACGCAGTATTTT. It specifies CASSPSSGRLSNTQYF.

This sequence joins TRBV12-5 and TRBJ1-4; D possibly corresponds to TRBD1 (6 bases). The germline V and J ends were trimmed by 3 bases and 10 bases, with 18 bases remaining between them. The CDR3 covers 15 residues. CDR1 is LGHNT and CDR2 is FRNRAP in the germline V gene. DNA for the CDR3: TGTGCTAGTGGTTTAATTGGACAGTCAATTGGAAAACTGTTTTTT. Encoded protein: CASGLIGQSIGKLFF.

This clone appeared a single time. The V call is TRBV30, the J call TRBJ1-2; D remains ambiguous. Germline CDR1 is GTSNPN and CDR2 is SVGIG (reference sequence). This CDR3 has 15 amino acids. V lost 1 base and J lost 5, with 17 bases in between. CDR3: CAWSALAASGYGYTF. CDR3 sequence (DNA): TGTGCCTGGAGTGCCCTGGCAGCCTCGGGTTATGGCTACACCTTC.

The chain employs TRBV9 and TRBJ1-4; no clear D gene. Germline V lookup: CDR1 SGDLS, CDR2 YYNGEE. The CDR3 has 14 amino acids. V lost 2 bases to trimming and J lost 4 bases, with 9 bases between them. CDR3 sequence: CASSVEVVNEKLFF. The CDR3 DNA reads TGTGCCAGCAGCGTTGAGGTGGTTAATGAAAAACTGTTTTTT.

This chain links TRBV11-3 with TRBJ2-7, with TRBD1 identical over 9 bases. Trimming at V came to 5 bases and at J to 6 bases, leaving 5 bases not matched to a gene. Germline V gives CDR1 SGHNT, CDR2 YENEEA. The CDR3 sequence is 13 residues long. CDR3 nucleotides: TGTGCCAGCAGCGCGGACAGGGGACCCGAGCAGTACTTC. Its protein is CASSADRGPEQYF.

The genes are TRBV12-5 and TRBJ2-1, with D perhaps matching TRBD2 (6 bases). The CDR3 is 13 residues long. The germline V and J ends were trimmed by 5 bases and 4 bases, with 9 bases remaining between them. Germline V gives CDR1 LGHNT, CDR2 FRNRAP. In nucleotides, the CDR3 is TGTGCTAGTGGTCCCGGGGGTTACAATGAGCAGTTCTTC. Residues: CASGPGGYNEQFF.

The chain is built from TRBV7-8 and TRBJ2-3; 9 nucleotides line up with TRBD2. Trimming removed 1 base from V and 0 bases from J; junction bases left unmatched: 2. The CDR3 runs 16 residues. Germline V gives CDR1 SGHVS, CDR2 FQNEAQ. This CDR3 is CASSLVAGGSTDTQYF. In nucleotides, the CDR3 is TGTGCCAGCAGCTTAGTGGCGGGGGGGAGCACAGATACGCAGTATTTT.

This chain uses TRBV28 with TRBJ1-2, with TRBD1 identical over 11 bases. J gave up 7 bases and V 6 bases, and 10 bases lay outside the gene matches. Germline CDR1 and CDR2: MDHEN and SYDVKM. The CDR3 sequence is 15 residues long. The CDR3 protein is CASRLTGTGGSGYTF. CDR3 sequence (DNA): TGTGCCAGCAGACTTACCGGGACAGGGGGTAGTGGCTACACCTTC.

The rearrangement joins TRBV6-5 to TRBJ2-1, with TRBD1 as a possible D gene (5 bases). Germline loops: CDR1 MNHEY, CDR2 SVGAGI. V was pared by 4 bases and J by 3 bases, with 13 bases between. The CDR3 length is 15 residues. The CDR3 loop is CASSLGRPGYNEQFF. The CDR3 DNA follows: TGTGCCAGCAGTTTGGGGCGGCCCGGCTACAATGAGCAGTTCTTC.

The rearrangement joins TRBV28 to TRBJ1-2; 7 bases line up with TRBD1. Trimming at V came to 5 bases and at J to 5 bases, leaving 11 bases not matched to a gene. This CDR3 spans 15 amino acids. Germline V CDR1 and CDR2: MDHEN, SYDVKM. The CDR3 region is CASSGKDRVGYGYTF. CDR3 DNA sequence: TGTGCCAGCAGTGGAAAAGACAGGGTTGGGTATGGCTACACCTTC.

V is TRBV4-1 and J is TRBJ1-2; no clear D. CDR3 length: 15 residues. CDR1 is MGHRA and CDR2 is YSYEKL in the germline V gene. The ends were cut back, 4 bases at V and 4 bases at J, with 16 bases in the middle. In DNA, the CDR3 is TGCGCCAGCAGCCCTCCTAGGGAGGGTCGCTATGGCTACACCTTC. This gives the protein CASSPPREGRYGYTF.

This clone was detected only once. The chain couples TRBV4-1 to TRBJ2-7; D is unresolved. The ends were cut back, 3 bases at V and 2 bases at J, with 8 bases in the middle. The CDR3 is 13 residues long. Germline V gene lookup returns CDR1 MGHRA and CDR2 YSYEKL. CDR3: CASSQGLAYEQYF. The CDR3 nucleotides are TGCGCCAGCAGCCAGGGTCTAGCCTACGAGCAGTACTTC.

The chain uses TRBV6-6 and TRBJ1-5; D unclear. Germline CDR1 reads MNHNY; CDR2 reads SVGAGI (reference sequence). The CDR3 contains 13 residues. V lost 4 bases and J 5 bases, leaving 9 bases between the germline ends. The CDR3: CASSLGRDQPQHF. The CDR3 DNA sequence: TGTGCCAGCAGTTTAGGGAGAGATCAGCCCCAGCATTTT.

This chain uses TRBV10-3 with TRBJ2-2; 12 bases are shared with TRBD1. V shed 4 bases and J 6 bases; nucleotides not matched to a gene: 6. There are 16 residues in the CDR3. CDR1 is ENHRY, CDR2 SYGVKD, per germline. The CDR3 loop reads CAISGPGQGAPGELFF. CDR3 coding DNA: TGTGCCATCAGTGGTCCGGGACAGGGGGCGCCCGGGGAGCTGTTTTTT.

This sequence joins TRBV4-1 and TRBJ1-3; 9 nucleotides align to TRBD1. The CDR3 is made up of 16 amino acids. V lost 0 bases to trimming and J lost 6 bases; unmatched junction nucleotides: 6. The germline gives CDR1 MGHRA, CDR2 YSYEKL. CDR3 sequence: CASSQEPGQGENTIYF. The CDR3 bases are TGCGCCAGCAGCCAAGAACCGGGACAGGGTGAAAACACCATATATTTT.

This clone was recorded only once. The chain carries TRBV5-1 and TRBJ2-1; D is possibly TRBD2 (5 bases). The CDR3 sequence is 16 residues long. Germline loops: CDR1 SGHRS, CDR2 YFSETQ. V lost 1 base, J lost 4 bases, and 15 bases lay in between. The CDR3 loop is CASSLSPGNPYNEQFF. The CDR3 nucleotides read TGCGCCAGCAGCTTGTCGCCGGGGAACCCTTACAATGAGCAGTTCTTC.

This chain connects TRBV6-1 to TRBJ1-3; tentative D call: TRBD1 (5 bases). CDR1 MNHNS and CDR2 SASEGT come from the germline V gene. There are 16 residues in the CDR3. Between the trimmed V and J ends, which lost 4 bases and 0 bases, there was a span of 13 bases. CDR3: CASSAGRWSSGNTIYF. CDR3 coding DNA: TGTGCCAGCAGTGCAGGGAGGTGGAGCTCTGGAAACACCATATATTTT.

V usage is TRBV7-9 and J usage is TRBJ2-5, with D possibly matching TRBD2 (6 bases). The CDR3 is made up of 16 amino acids. V gave up 5 bases and J gave up 4 bases, with 20 bases separating them. Germline assignment: CDR1 SEHNR and CDR2 FQNEAQ (reference sequence). This CDR3 reads CASSLTGTSGGETQYF. CDR3 in DNA: TGTGCCAGCAGCCTCACCGGGACCTCCGGGGGAGAGACCCAGTACTTC. The entire variable domain, with the rest obtained from reference TRBV7-9 and TRBJ2-5, is as follows: DTGVSQNPRHKITKRGQNVTFRCDPISEHNRLYWYRQTLGQGPEFLTYFQNEAQLEKSRLLSDRFSAERPKGSFSTLEIQRTEQGDSAMYLCASSLTGTSGGETQYFGPGTRLLVL.

As DNA, the CDR3 is TGTGCCAGCAGTTACACACAATCCAACTACAATGAGCAGTTCTTC. Residues: CASSYTQSNYNEQFF. The V gene is TRBV27, the J gene TRBJ2-1; D not resolved. V was trimmed by 4 bases and J by 3 bases, leaving 13 bases between them. The CDR3 runs to 15 residues. Germline CDR1 MNHEY, CDR2 SMNVEV (reference sequence).

The chain joins TRBV9 to TRBJ1-2; 8 bases are a match to TRBD1. With V trimmed by 3 bases and J by 4 bases, 5 bases remained unmatched. The CDR3 has 14 amino acids. The germline gives CDR1 SGDLS, CDR2 YYNGEE. The CDR3 here is CASSGGQGSYGYTF. In DNA form, the CDR3 reads TGTGCCAGCAGCGGTGGACAGGGAAGCTATGGCTACACCTTC.

The V and J genes are TRBV10-3 and TRBJ2-7; perhaps TRBD2 as D (5 bases). V shed 2 bases and J shed 2 bases, with 19 bases lying between them. CDR1 and CDR2 (germline): ENHRY, SYGVKD. The CDR3 loop spans 17 amino acids. CDR3 in amino acids: CAISEHVRGAVPYEQYF. The DNA of the CDR3 is TGTGCCATCAGTGAGCACGTCCGGGGAGCAGTCCCCTACGAGCAGTACTTC.

The J gene is TRBJ1-2, the V gene TRBV19, with a weak D call TRBD1 (5 bases). V was clipped by 5 bases and J by 6 bases, with 16 bases between them. CDR1 LNHDA and CDR2 SQIVND come from the germline V gene (reference sequence). The CDR3 is 14 residues long. The CDR3 nucleotides are TGTGCCAGTAGTGCAGGGATTGGACCCAATGGCTACACCTTC. Its protein is CASSAGIGPNGYTF.

This chain connects TRBV2 to TRBJ1-6; TRBD1 aligns across 8 bases. There are 15 residues in the CDR3. Trimming took 4 bases from V and 6 from J; bases not matched to a gene: 5. Germline CDR1 is SNHLY and CDR2 is FYNNEI. The DNA for the CDR3 is TGTGCCAGCAGTGCTACAGGACAGGGTAATTCACCCCTCCACTTT. Its protein is CASSATGQGNSPLHF.

The rearrangement joins TRBV9 to TRBJ2-1, with 7 positions matching TRBD2. Germline V gene sequence: CDR1 SGDLS, CDR2 YYNGEE. The CDR3 loop spans 14 amino acids. J was trimmed by 8 bases and V by 8 bases; bases with no gene match: 13. The CDR3 is CARTPVGRRDEQFF. The CDR3 coding sequence is TGTGCCAGAACCCCCGTCGGGAGGAGGGATGAGCAGTTCTTC.